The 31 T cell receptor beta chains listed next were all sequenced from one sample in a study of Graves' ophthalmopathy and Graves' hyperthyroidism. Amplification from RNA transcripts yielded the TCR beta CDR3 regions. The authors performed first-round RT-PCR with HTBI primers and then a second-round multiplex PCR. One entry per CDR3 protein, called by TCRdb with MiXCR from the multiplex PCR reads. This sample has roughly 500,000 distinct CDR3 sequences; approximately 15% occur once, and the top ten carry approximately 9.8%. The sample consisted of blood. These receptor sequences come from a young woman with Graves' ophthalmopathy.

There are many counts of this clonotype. This chain's CDR3 is CASSPGYTEAFF. The DNA of the CDR3 is TGTGCCAGCAGCCCCGGGTACACTGAAGCTTTCTTT. V and J are TRBV7-9 and TRBJ1-1; D uncertain. This CDR3 contains 12 residues. Between the trimmed V and J ends, which lost 5 bases and 3 bases, there was a span of 7 bases. Looked up from germline, CDR1 is SEHNR and CDR2 is FQNEAQ (reference sequence). Filled out from reference TRBV7-9 and TRBJ1-1, the complete variable domain reads DTGVSQNPRHKITKRGQNVTFRCDPISEHNRLYWYRQTLGQGPEFLTYFQNEAQLEKSRLLSDRFSAERPKGSFSTLEIQRTEQGDSAMYLCASSPGYTEAFFGQGTRLTVV.

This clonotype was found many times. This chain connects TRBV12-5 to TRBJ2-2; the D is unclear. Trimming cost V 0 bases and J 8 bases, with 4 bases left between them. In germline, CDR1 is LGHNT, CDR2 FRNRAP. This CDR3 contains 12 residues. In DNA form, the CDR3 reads TGTGCTAGTGGTTTGGTATCAGGGGAGCTGTTTTTT. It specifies CASGLVSGELFF. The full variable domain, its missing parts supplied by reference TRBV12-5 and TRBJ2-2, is DARVTQTPRHKVTEMGQEVTMRCQPILGHNTVFWYRQTMMQGLELLAYFRNRAPLDDSGMPKDRFSAEMPDATLATLKIQPSEPRDSAVYFCASGLVSGELFFGEGSRLTVL.

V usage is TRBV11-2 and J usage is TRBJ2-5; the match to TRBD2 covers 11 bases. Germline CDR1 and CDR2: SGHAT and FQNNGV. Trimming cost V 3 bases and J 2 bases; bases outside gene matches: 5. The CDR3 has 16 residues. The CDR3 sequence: CASSFTGTSGQETQYF. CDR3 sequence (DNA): TGTGCCAGCAGCTTCACCGGGACTAGCGGACAAGAGACCCAGTACTTC.

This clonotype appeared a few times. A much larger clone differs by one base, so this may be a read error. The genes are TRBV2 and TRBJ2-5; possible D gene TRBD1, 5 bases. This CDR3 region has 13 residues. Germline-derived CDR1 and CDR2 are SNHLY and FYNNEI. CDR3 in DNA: TGTGTCAGCAGAAGGGGCCCGGGAGAGACCCAGTACTTC. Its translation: CVSRRGPGETQYF.

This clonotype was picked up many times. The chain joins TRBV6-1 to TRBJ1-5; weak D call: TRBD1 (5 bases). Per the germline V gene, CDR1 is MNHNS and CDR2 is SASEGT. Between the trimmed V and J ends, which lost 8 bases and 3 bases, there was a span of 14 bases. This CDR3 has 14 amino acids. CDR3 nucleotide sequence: TGTGCCAGCGGTGGGGCTATACACAATCAGCCCCAGCATTTT. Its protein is CASGGAIHNQPQHF.

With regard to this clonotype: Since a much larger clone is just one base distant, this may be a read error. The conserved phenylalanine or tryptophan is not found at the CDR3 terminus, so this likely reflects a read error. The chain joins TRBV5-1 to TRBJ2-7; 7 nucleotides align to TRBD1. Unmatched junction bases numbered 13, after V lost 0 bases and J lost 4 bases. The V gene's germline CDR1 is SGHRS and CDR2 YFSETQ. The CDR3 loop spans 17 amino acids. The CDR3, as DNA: TGCGCCAGCAGCTTGGCTCACTCCGAGACAGGGTGGTACGAGCAGTACTAC. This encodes CASSLAHSETGWYEQYY.

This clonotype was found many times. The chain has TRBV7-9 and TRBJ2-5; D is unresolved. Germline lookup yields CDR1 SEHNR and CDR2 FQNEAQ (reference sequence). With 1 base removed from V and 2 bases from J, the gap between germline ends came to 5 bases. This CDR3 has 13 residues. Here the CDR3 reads CASSLDIQETQYF. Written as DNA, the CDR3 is TGTGCCAGCAGCTTAGATATACAAGAGACCCAGTACTTC. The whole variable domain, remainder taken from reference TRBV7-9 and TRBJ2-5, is DTGVSQNPRHKITKRGQNVTFRCDPISEHNRLYWYRQTLGQGPEFLTYFQNEAQLEKSRLLSDRFSAERPKGSFSTLEIQRTEQGDSAMYLCASSLDIQETQYFGPGTRLLVL.

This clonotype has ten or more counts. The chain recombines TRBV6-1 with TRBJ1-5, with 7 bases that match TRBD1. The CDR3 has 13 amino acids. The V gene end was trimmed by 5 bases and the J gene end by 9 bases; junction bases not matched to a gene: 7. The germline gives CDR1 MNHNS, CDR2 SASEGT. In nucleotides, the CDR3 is TGTGCCAGCAGTCGGACAGGCTCAGGGCCCCAGCATTTT. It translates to CASSRTGSGPQHF.

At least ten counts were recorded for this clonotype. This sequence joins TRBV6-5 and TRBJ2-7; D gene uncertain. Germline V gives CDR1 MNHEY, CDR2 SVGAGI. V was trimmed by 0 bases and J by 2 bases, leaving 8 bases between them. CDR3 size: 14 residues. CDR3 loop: CASSYSPSPYEQYF. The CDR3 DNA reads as TGTGCCAGCAGTTACTCGCCCTCGCCCTACGAGCAGTACTTC.

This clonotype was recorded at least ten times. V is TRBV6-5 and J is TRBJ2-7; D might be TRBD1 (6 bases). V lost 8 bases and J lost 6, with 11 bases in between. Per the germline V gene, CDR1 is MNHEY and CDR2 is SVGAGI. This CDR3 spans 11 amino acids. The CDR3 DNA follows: TGTGCCAGCCATCCAGGGGCCGAGCAGTACTTC. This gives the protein CASHPGAEQYF.

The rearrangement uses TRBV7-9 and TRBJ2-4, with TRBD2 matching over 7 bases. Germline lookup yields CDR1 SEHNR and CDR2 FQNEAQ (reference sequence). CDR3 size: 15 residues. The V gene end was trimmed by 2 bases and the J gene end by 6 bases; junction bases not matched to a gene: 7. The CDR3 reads CASSLRSGGSNIQYF. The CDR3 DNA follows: TGTGCCAGCAGCTTACGTTCGGGAGGCTCAAACATTCAGTACTTC.

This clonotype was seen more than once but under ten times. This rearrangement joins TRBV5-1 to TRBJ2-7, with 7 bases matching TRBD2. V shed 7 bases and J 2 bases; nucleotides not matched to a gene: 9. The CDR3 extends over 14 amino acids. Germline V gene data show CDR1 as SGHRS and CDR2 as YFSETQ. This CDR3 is CASRTGGPPYEQYF. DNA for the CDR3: TGCGCCAGCCGGACGGGAGGTCCTCCCTACGAGCAGTACTTC.

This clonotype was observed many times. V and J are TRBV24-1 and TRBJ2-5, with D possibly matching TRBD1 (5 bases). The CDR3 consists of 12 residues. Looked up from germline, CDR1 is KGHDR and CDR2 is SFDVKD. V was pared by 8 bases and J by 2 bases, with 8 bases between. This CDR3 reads CATMDTQETQYF. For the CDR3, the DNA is TGTGCCACCATGGACACGCAAGAGACCCAGTACTTC.

The CDR3 region has the DNA TGTGCCAGCAGTTTGATCTTCCAGGGCATGGTGGGCAATCAGCCCCAGCATTTT. Its translation: CASSLIFQGMVGNQPQHF. V and J are TRBV11-1 and TRBJ1-5; a possible D gene is TRBD1 (5 bases). The CDR3 has 18 amino acids. Germline V gene lookup returns CDR1 SGHAT and CDR2 FQDESV (reference sequence). The V end was cut by 6 bases, the J end by 2 bases, with 23 bases between.

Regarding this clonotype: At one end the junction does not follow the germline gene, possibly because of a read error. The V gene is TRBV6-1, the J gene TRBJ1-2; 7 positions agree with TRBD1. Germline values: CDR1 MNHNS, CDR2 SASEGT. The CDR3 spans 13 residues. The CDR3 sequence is CVSSPGQIYGYTF. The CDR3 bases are TGTGTCAGCAGCCCGGGACAGATCTATGGCTACACCTTC.

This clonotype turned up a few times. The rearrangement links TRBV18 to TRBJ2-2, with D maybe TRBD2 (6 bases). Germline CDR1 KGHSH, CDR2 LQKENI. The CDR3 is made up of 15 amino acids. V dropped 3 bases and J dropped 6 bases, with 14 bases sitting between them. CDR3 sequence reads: CASSPPGRLAGELFF. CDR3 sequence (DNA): TGTGCCAGCTCACCTCCCGGGAGACTGGCCGGGGAGCTGTTTTTT.

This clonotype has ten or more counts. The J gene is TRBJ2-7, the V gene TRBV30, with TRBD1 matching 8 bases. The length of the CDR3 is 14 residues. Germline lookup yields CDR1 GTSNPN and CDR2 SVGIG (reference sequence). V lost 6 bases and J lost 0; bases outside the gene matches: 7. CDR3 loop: CACPRTGSSYEQYF. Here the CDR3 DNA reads TGTGCCTGCCCAAGGACAGGGAGCTCCTACGAGCAGTACTTC.

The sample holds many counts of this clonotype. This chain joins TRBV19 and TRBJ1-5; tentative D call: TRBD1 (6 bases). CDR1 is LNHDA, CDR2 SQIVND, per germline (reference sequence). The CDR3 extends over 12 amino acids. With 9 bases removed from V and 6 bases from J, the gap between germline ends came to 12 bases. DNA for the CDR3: TGTGCCAGCTGCAAGGGGGGTCAGCCCCAGCATTTT. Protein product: CASCKGGQPQHF.

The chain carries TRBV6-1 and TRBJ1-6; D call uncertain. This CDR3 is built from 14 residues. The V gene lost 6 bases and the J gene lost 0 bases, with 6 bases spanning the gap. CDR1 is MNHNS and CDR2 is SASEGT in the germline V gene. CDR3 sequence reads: CASRSSSYNSPLHF. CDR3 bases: TGTGCCAGCAGATCAAGCTCCTATAATTCACCCCTCCACTTT.

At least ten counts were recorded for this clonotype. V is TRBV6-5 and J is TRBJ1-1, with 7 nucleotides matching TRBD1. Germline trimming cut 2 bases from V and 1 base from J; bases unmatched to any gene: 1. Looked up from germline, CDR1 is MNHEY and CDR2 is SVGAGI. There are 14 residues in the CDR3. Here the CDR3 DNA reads TGTGCCAGCAGTTACAACAGGGGGAACACTGAAGCTTTCTTT. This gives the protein CASSYNRGNTEAFF.

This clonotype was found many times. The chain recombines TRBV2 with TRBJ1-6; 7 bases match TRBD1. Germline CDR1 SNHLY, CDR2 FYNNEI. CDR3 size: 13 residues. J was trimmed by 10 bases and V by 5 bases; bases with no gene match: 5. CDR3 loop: CASSPLGGSPLHF. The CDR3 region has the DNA TGTGCCAGCAGTCCCTTAGGGGGCTCACCCCTCCACTTT.

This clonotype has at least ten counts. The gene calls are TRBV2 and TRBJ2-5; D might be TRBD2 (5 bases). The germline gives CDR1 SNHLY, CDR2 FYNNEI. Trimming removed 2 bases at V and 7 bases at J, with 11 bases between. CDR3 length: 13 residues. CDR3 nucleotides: TGTGCCAGCAGTGAATACCAACGGGGGACCCAGTACTTC. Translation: CASSEYQRGTQYF.

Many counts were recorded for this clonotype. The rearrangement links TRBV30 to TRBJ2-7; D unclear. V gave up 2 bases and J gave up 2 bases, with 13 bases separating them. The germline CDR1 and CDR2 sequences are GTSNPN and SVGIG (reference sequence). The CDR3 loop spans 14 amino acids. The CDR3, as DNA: TGTGCCTGGAGTCCCCCCGGCGGCACCTACGAGCAGTACTTC. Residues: CAWSPPGGTYEQYF.

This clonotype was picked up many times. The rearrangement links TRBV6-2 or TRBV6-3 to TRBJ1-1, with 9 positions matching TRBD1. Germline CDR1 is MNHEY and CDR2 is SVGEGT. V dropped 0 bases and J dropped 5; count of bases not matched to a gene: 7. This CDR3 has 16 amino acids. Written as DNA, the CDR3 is TGTGCCAGCAGTTACTCGCCGGGACAGGGTGGGACTGAAGCTTTCTTT. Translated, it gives CASSYSPGQGGTEAFF.

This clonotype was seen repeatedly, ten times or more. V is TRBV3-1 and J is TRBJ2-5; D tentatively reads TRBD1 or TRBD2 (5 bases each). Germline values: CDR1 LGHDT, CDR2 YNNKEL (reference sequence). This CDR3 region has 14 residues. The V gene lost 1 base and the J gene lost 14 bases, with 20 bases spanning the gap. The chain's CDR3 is CASSQARLPGRTYF. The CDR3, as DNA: TGTGCCAGCAGCCAAGCTAGATTGCCGGGACGGACCTACTTC.

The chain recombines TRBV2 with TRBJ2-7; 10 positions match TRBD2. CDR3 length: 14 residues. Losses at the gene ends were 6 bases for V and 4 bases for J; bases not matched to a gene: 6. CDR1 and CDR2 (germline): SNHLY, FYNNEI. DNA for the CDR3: TGTGCCAGCAGGCCGGGACTAGCGTGGTACGAGCAGTACTTC. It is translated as CASRPGLAWYEQYF.

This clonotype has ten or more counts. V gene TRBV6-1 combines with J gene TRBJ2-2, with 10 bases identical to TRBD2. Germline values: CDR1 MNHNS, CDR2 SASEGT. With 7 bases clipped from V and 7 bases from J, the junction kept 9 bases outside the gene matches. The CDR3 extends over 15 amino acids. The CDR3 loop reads CASKGLAGVVGELFF. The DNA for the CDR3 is TGTGCCAGCAAGGGGCTAGCGGGAGTAGTCGGGGAGCTGTTTTTT.

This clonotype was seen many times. The CDR3 region is CSAADRGGSSPLHF. The CDR3 DNA sequence: TGCAGTGCTGCGGACAGGGGGGGTAGTTCACCCCTCCACTTT. The rearrangement joins TRBV20-1 to TRBJ1-6; TRBD1 matches at 10 bases. Germline values: CDR1 DFQATT, CDR2 SNEGSKA (reference sequence). This CDR3 spans 14 amino acids. V was clipped by 5 bases and J by 9 bases; unmatched bases: 7.

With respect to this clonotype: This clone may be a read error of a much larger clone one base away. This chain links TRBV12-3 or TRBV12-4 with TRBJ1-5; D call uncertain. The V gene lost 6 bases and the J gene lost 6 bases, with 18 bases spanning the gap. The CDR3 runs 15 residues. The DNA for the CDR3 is TGTGCCAGCAGGTATGGGATCGCGAAAGGTCAGCCCCAGCATTTT. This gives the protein CASRYGIAKGQPQHF.

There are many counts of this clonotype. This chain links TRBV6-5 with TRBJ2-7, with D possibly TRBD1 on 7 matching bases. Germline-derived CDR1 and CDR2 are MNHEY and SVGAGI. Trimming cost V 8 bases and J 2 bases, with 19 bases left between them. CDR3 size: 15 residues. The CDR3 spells CASRPGGWRTYEQYF. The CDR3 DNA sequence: TGTGCCAGCCGCCCAGGGGGGTGGCGGACCTACGAGCAGTACTTC.

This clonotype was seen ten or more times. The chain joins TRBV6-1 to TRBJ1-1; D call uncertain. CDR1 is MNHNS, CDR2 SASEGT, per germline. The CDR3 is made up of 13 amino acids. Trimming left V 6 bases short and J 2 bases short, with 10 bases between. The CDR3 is CASRGDPNTEAFF. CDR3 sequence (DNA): TGTGCCAGCAGAGGCGACCCAAACACTGAAGCTTTCTTT.